Described below is a single T cell receptor beta chain sequence and its context. Its antigen is unknown. Trimming cost V 1 base and J 8 bases; bases outside gene matches: 4. CDR1 and CDR2 from the germline V gene are SGHTA and FQGNSA. This CDR3 has 13 amino acids. This entry is derived from a study of cytomegalovirus exposure and HLA in healthy donors. The PCR had 60 Vbeta and 13 Jbeta primers. In the authors' methods: Per a later analysis, the number of unique TCR beta chains was some 80 million, of which around 9.9 million were shared. Data came from immunoSEQ multiplex PCR; TCRdb stores just in-frame clones and leaves some out. The DNA gave D and trimming, while V, J and clone size come from that table. Of roughly 160,000 clones in the sample, roughly 80% were seen once. Study findings and constraints: Overall, 164 TCR beta chains were annotated as cytomegalovirus-associated. Most subjects had HLA-A and HLA-B alleles reportedly predicted accurately by TCR beta sequences.

The sequencing sample was made of PBMCs. V is TRBV7-2 and J is TRBJ1-2; 7 positions match TRBD1. The sequence came from a man in his thirties or forties in good health and CMV-seropositive. This chain's CDR3 is CASSLEGARGYTF. The DNA of the CDR3 is TGTGCCAGCAGCTTAGAGGGGGCGCGAGGCTACACCTTC.